What follows are 6 T cell receptor beta chains derived from one specimen sequenced in a study of cytomegalovirus exposure and HLA in healthy donors (dated by TCRdb to about 2017). The library came from the immunoSEQ multiplex PCR assay. For the multiplex PCR, a mixture combining 60 forward primers for TCR Vbeta segments and 13 reverse primers for TCR Jbeta segments was used. TCRdb obtained this table from immuneACCESS and retained in-frame rearrangements with V and J assigned. These tables miss some clones; where compared with another copy, unresolved V genes account for less than half of the shortfall, and the remainder is unexplained. The sample contains some 130,000 clones, approximately 78% of them found a single time. The biggest ten clones account for roughly 8.2% of the sample. The sequenced sample was PBMCs. All receptors come from a woman in her forties or fifties in good health and CMV-seropositive.

For the CDR3, the DNA is TGTGCCAGCAGCGTCGGGAAAGATACGCAGTATTTT. This encodes CASSVGKDTQYF. This chain connects TRBV9 to TRBJ2-3; tentatively, D is TRBD2 (5 bases). This CDR3 is built from 12 residues. V shed 2 bases and J shed 5 bases, with 6 bases lying between them. Looked up from germline, CDR1 is SGDLS and CDR2 is YYNGEE.

This clone occurred a few times. V usage is TRBV6-6 and J usage is TRBJ2-7, with D perhaps matching TRBD1 (6 bases). Germline CDR1 is MNHNY and CDR2 is SVGAGI (reference sequence). CDR3 size: 15 residues. V lost 5 bases, J lost 3 bases, and 17 bases lay in between. The CDR3 nucleotides are TGTGCCAGCAGTCGCACACAGGGCGGGCTCTACGAGCAGTACTTC. It translates to CASSRTQGGLYEQYF.

This clone was detected once. V gene TRBV7-3 combines with J gene TRBJ1-1; D perhaps matches TRBD1 (5 bases). In germline, CDR1 is SGHTA, CDR2 FQGTGA. This CDR3 spans 13 amino acids. V gave up 4 bases and J gave up 0 bases, with 6 bases separating them. The CDR3 DNA reads as TGTGCCAGCAGCTCAGGGATGAACACTGAAGCTTTCTTT. Protein: CASSSGMNTEAFF.

This sequence joins TRBV5-1 and TRBJ1-4; 8 bases agree with TRBD1. The ends lost 0 bases at V and 5 bases at J; junction bases unmatched: 6. CDR3 length: 16 residues. The V gene's germline CDR1 is SGHRS and CDR2 YFSETQ. CDR3 DNA: TGCGCCAGCAGCTTGGTGGGGACAGGCCAAAATGAAAAACTGTTTTTT. The encoded protein is CASSLVGTGQNEKLFF. Full variable domain (remainder filled in from reference TRBV5-1 and TRBJ1-4): KAGVTQTPRYLIKTRGQQVTLSCSPISGHRSVSWYQQTPGQGLQFLFEYFSETQRNKGNFPGRFSGRQFSNSRSEMNVSTLELGDSALYLCASSLVGTGQNEKLFFGSGTQLSVL.

The rearrangement links TRBV15 to TRBJ2-7; a possible D gene is TRBD2 (7 bases). Germline V CDR1 and CDR2: LNHNV, YYDKDF (reference sequence). V shed 6 bases and J shed 5 bases, with 14 bases lying between them. The CDR3 is made up of 13 amino acids. CDR3: CATRNKGGNEQYF. The CDR3, as DNA: TGTGCCACCAGAAACAAGGGGGGGAACGAGCAGTACTTC.

The chain couples TRBV10-3 to TRBJ2-5; a possible D gene is TRBD1 (6 bases). The last part of the DNA fits TRBJ2-7 better; the J call may be wrong. CDR3 length: 15 amino acids. Germline CDR1 and CDR2: ENHRY and SYGVKD. CDR3 residues: CAISESSGQTYEQYF. The CDR3 DNA reads TGTGCCATCAGTGAGTCGTCGGGACAAACCTACGAGCAGTACTTC.